The rows below give T cell receptor beta chains drawn from one sample of a study of T cells after posttransplantation cyclophosphamide. Measured with immunoSEQ multiplex PCR; TCRdb has only the in-frame clones, and not every one. The table includes 25,000 to 35,000 clones, about 90% detected once. Sequencing input: PBMCs. These receptors all stem from a woman aged 40 to 50 with a blood cancer, CMV-positive, and with a related stem cell donor. Each CDR3 is given with its conserved first and last residue. The order of the fields is D gene, clone size, J gene, V gene, CDR3 protein, CDR3 DNA. D genes are given only for firm matches. Size is stated for part of the rows, as once, few or many counts, or as a class when the clone is expanded.

. | few | TRBJ1-1 | TRBV2 | CASKPGNTEAFF | TGTGCCAGCAAGCCGGGGAACACTGAAGCTTTCTTT
. | . | TRBJ1-5 | TRBV7-3 | CASSFRRVNQPQHF | TGTGCCAGCAGCTTCAGGAGGGTTAATCAGCCCCAGCATTTT
TRBD1 | once | TRBJ2-7 | TRBV6-6 | CASSYTGPGGRYEQYF | TGTGCCAGCAGTTATACTGGTCCAGGGGGCCGATACGAGCAGTACTTC
TRBD1 | . | TRBJ2-5 | TRBV7-9 | CASSPAISGTGKETQYF | TGTGCCAGCAGCCCGGCTATTTCCGGGACAGGGAAAGAGACCCAGTACTTC
. | . | TRBJ1-1 | TRBV7-9 | CASSLGGEGRTEAFF | TGTGCCAGCAGCTTAGGTGGAGAGGGGAGGACTGAAGCTTTCTTT
. | . | TRBJ2-5 | TRBV11-2 | CASSPPRGIETQYF | TGTGCCAGCAGCCCCCCCCGGGGAATAGAGACCCAGTACTTC
. | . | TRBJ1-4 | TRBV19 | CASMSGWEKLFF | TGTGCCAGTATGTCAGGTTGGGAAAAACTGTTTTTT
. | . | TRBJ2-7 | TRBV5-6 | CASSNTTSYEQYF | TGTGCCAGCAGTAACACTACTTCCTACGAGCAGTACTTC
TRBD2 | . | TRBJ2-5 | TRBV6-4 | CASKAGGQETQYF | TGTGCCAGCAAGGCGGGGGGGCAAGAGACCCAGTACTTC
TRBD2 | . | TRBJ2-3 | TRBV5-1 | CASSHSGTSSSTDTQYF | TGCGCCAGCAGTCATTCCGGGACTAGCAGCAGCACAGATACGCAGTATTTT
. | few | TRBJ1-3 | TRBV10-3 | CAISGTFDRGGNTIYF | TGTGCCATCAGTGGAACCTTTGACCGGGGTGGAAACACCATATATTTT
TRBD2 | . | TRBJ2-1 | TRBV11-3 | CASSGGGRYNEQFF | TGTGCCAGCAGCGGCGGGGGGCGATACAATGAGCAGTTCTTC
. | . | TRBJ1-2 | TRBV28 | CAGRQRDNYGYTF | TGTGCCGGAAGACAGCGCGATAACTATGGCTACACCTTC
TRBD1 | . | TRBJ2-3 | TRBV4-1 | CASSQDLGQGRADTQYF | TGCGCCAGCAGCCAAGACCTGGGACAGGGTAGGGCAGATACGCAGTATTTT
TRBD1 | . | TRBJ2-2 | TRBV6-1 | CASSRDRLTGELFF | TGTGCCAGCAGCAGGGACAGACTTACCGGGGAGCTGTTTTTT
TRBD1 | . | TRBJ2-1 | TRBV11-1 | CASSPRTGGEQFF | TGTGCCAGCAGCCCCCGGACAGGGGGTGAGCAGTTCTTC
. | . | TRBJ2-2 | TRBV7-2 | CASSLFPLAGNTGELFF | TGTGCCAGCAGCTTATTCCCCCTCGCGGGGAACACCGGGGAGCTGTTTTTT
TRBD2 | few | TRBJ2-5 | TRBV2 | CASSEGSGGWGETQYF | TGTGCCAGCAGTGAGGGTAGCGGGGGGTGGGGAGAGACCCAGTACTTC
TRBD1 | . | TRBJ2-7 | TRBV2 | CASSAQGVSYEQYF | TGTGCCAGTAGTGCTCAGGGGGTCTCCTACGAGCAGTACTTC
. | . | TRBJ1-6 | TRBV27 | CASSLTGSSYNSPLHF | TGTGCCAGCAGTTTAACCGGGAGCTCCTATAATTCACCCCTCCACTTT
. | . | TRBJ2-2 | TRBV5-8 | CASSLDQGPYTGELFF | TGTGCCAGCAGCTTGGACCAGGGGCCCTACACCGGGGAGCTGTTTTTT
. | . | TRBJ1-3 | TRBV19 | CASRRAGNTIYF | TGTGCCAGTAGGCGTGCCGGAAACACCATATATTTT
. | . | TRBJ2-7 | TRBV6-1 | CASTYSGGQSEQYF | TGTGCCAGCACCTACAGTGGAGGGCAGAGTGAGCAGTACTTC
. | few | TRBJ2-1 | TRBV12-5 | CASGFDSYNEQFF | TGTGCTAGTGGGTTTGACAGTTACAATGAGCAGTTCTTC
TRBD1 | . | TRBJ1-6 | TRBV5-1 | CASSGGTGDSPLHF | TGCGCCAGCAGCGGCGGGACAGGGGATTCACCCCTCCACTTT
. | . | TRBJ1-5 | TRBV6-6 | CASTFSNQPQHF | TGTGCCAGCACATTTAGCAATCAGCCCCAGCATTTT
TRBD1 | . | TRBJ2-1 | TRBV5-4 | CATKPQQGARISYNEQFF | TGTGCCACAAAGCCACAGCAGGGGGCTCGTATATCCTACAATGAGCAGTTCTTC
TRBD1 | . | TRBJ2-7 | TRBV6-5 | CASSYEQGVDEQYF | TGTGCCAGCAGTTACGAACAGGGGGTCGACGAGCAGTACTTC
. | . | TRBJ2-1 | TRBV2 | CASRSQGSNYNEQFF | TGTGCCAGCAGAAGCCAGGGGTCCAACTACAATGAGCAGTTCTTC
TRBD1 | . | TRBJ2-7 | TRBV14 | CASSQYDRGIPYEQYF | TGTGCCAGCAGCCAATACGACAGGGGTATCCCCTACGAGCAGTACTTC